The rows below give T cell receptor beta chains drawn from one sample of a study of T-cell memory formation after mild COVID-19. Using its own MiXCR run on the 5' RACE reads, TCRdb lists one record per CDR3 protein. The sample lists 400,000 to 500,000 distinct CDR3 sequences, 18% occurring once. Source material: PBMCs or a T cell subset sorted from them (not recorded which). The receptors stem from a man aged 18-30 years who had mild COVID-19 (a few samples of this study predate the infection). Cell type and time point are not known. Each CDR3 is given with its conserved first and last residue. D genes are given only for firm matches. The size entry is marked missing in some rows and otherwise reads once, few, many or a size class.

few	14	TRBJ2-1	.	TRBV7-2	CASSLQTGLDEQFF	TGTGCCAGCAGCTTACAAACAGGGCTCGATGAGCAGTTCTTC
few	14	TRBJ2-1	TRBD2	TRBV11-2	CASSFPAGYNEQFF	TGTGCCAGCAGCTTTCCAGCGGGGTACAATGAGCAGTTCTTC
.	15	TRBJ2-5	.	TRBV21-1	CASRIDPDLCETQYF	TGTGCCAGCAGAATAGACCCTGATCTATGCGAGACCCAGTACTTC
.	15	TRBJ2-7	.	TRBV12-2	CASRTGQKGSYEQYF	TGTGCAAGTCGCACCGGACAGAAGGGCTCCTACGAGCAGTACTTC
.	14	TRBJ2-4	.	TRBV30	CAWSVLAGRNIQYF	TGTGCCTGGAGTGTTCTGGCGGGGAGGAACATTCAGTACTTC
few	16	TRBJ2-3	.	TRBV4-1	CASSQGVVLNTDTQYF	TGCGCCAGCAGCCAAGGAGTAGTGTTGAACACAGATACGCAGTATTTT
many	12	TRBJ1-2	.	TRBV12-3/TRBV12-4	CASSPPGYGYTF	TGTGCCAGCAGCCCCCCGGGGTATGGCTACACCTTC
.	13	TRBJ1-5	TRBD1	TRBV20-1	CSANRGMDQPQHF	TGCAGTGCTAACAGGGGGATGGATCAGCCCCAGCATTTT
few	16	TRBJ1-6	.	TRBV4-1	CASRGRASSYNSPLHF	TGCGCCAGCAGGGGCCGGGCAAGCTCCTATAATTCACCCCTCCACTTT
.	16	TRBJ2-1	TRBD1	TRBV7-9	CASSSPIRTGRNEQFF	TGTGCCAGCAGCTCGCCGATCAGGACAGGGCGCAATGAGCAGTTCTTC
few	14	TRBJ2-5	.	TRBV27	CASSYSRGAETQYF	TGTGCCAGCAGTTACTCGCGGGGCGCGGAGACCCAGTACTTC
many	15	TRBJ1-1	.	TRBV5-1	CASSLGPGAATEAFF	TGCGCCAGCAGCTTGGGTCCGGGGGCAGCCACTGAAGCTTTCTTT
.	13	TRBJ2-7	TRBD1	TRBV10-3	CAIRSGTEYEQYF	TGTGCCATCAGATCCGGGACAGAGTACGAGCAGTACTTC
.	16	TRBJ2-3	TRBD2	TRBV7-6	CASSDRLAGNTDTQYF	TGTGCCAGCAGCGACCGACTAGCGGGGAACACAGATACGCAGTATTTT
.	12	TRBJ1-2	.	TRBV20-1	CSASYSNYGYTF	TGCAGTGCCAGCTATTCTAACTATGGCTACACCTTC
few	13	TRBJ2-5	TRBD1	TRBV29-1	CSVDPGGGETQYF	TGCAGCGTCGATCCAGGGGGCGGAGAGACCCAGTACTTC
.	16	TRBJ2-3	.	TRBV5-1	CASSPPTAASTDTQYF	TGCGCCAGCAGCCCACCCACCGCGGCTAGCACAGATACGCAGTATTTT
many	13	TRBJ1-2	.	TRBV6-5	CASSNGGTYGYTF	TGTGCCAGCAGTAACGGGGGGACCTATGGCTACACCTTC
once	14	TRBJ1-3	.	TRBV15	CATSRQGSGNTIYF	TGTGCCACCAGCAGACAGGGCTCTGGAAACACCATATATTTT
few	15	TRBJ2-3	TRBD2	TRBV18	CASSPGSRGGDTQYF	TGTGCCAGCTCACCAGGCAGCCGGGGGGGCGATACGCAGTATTTT
.	11	TRBJ1-1	.	TRBV2	CASRHRDSAFF	TGTGCCAGCAGACACAGGGATTCGGCTTTCTTT
few	19	TRBJ2-3	TRBD2	TRBV5-1	CASSSEGLAGGWDTDTQYF	TGCGCCAGCAGCTCGGAGGGACTAGCGGGGGGCTGGGACACAGATACGCAGTATTTT
.	15	TRBJ1-3	TRBD1	TRBV5-1	CASSGEGASGNTIYF	TGCGCCAGCAGCGGGGAGGGGGCCTCTGGAAACACCATATATTTT
.	16	TRBJ1-1	.	TRBV4-2	CASSQGVGQTNTEAFF	TGTGCCAGCAGCCAAGGGGTGGGACAAACGAACACTGAAGCTTTCTTT
.	14	TRBJ2-7	TRBD1	TRBV5-1	CASSLWTGTNEQYF	TGCGCCAGCAGCTTATGGACAGGTACGAACGAGCAGTACTTC
.	14	TRBJ2-1	TRBD1	TRBV3-1	CASSQGTGMREQFF	TGTGCCAGCAGCCAAGGGACAGGGATGCGGGAGCAGTTCTTC